This T cell receptor (beta chain) was profiled in a study of PD-L1 blockade in urothelial cancer (dated by TCRdb to about 2017). For the study in its entirety: Therapy was started at some point between 2012 and 2014 for all patients, and atezolizumab 1,200 mg was administered intravenously every 3 weeks. Blood samples yielded a median of 141,255 T cells and 65,000 to 95,000 unique TCRs, with median clonality roughly 0.085. Blood samples were analyzed at two time points: 3 weeks after treatment start (second dose) and 6 weeks after treatment start. Pretreatment blood TCR-seq was available for about 27 patients, at least one posttreatment blood collection was obtained for some 24 patients, and tumor TCR-seq was available for some 24 patients. Pretreatment tumor samples, along with matched peripheral blood collected serially before and after atezolizumab treatment, underwent TCR sequencing. About nine tenths of the roughly 29 patients were males with bladder-origin urothelial cancer, and 18 of 29 reported a prior smoking history. Progression-free survival longer than 6 months counted as durable clinical benefit, and TCR features were additionally tested against both progression-free and overall survival. An ECOG performance status of 0 or 1 was recorded for the patients, and 0 to 3 prior chemotherapy regimens had been received by the patients. The study, an exploratory multi-omic analysis, examined somatic, immune and clinical correlates of response to PD-L1 blockade with atezolizumab in urothelial cancer. Whole exome sequencing and RNA sequencing of pretreatment tumors were performed alongside TCR sequencing in the same patients. Durable clinical benefit was achieved by nine patients and was not achieved by 20 patients. What the research found in general, with its limitations: A pretreatment peripheral blood TCR clonality below the median was linked to improved progression-free and overall survival. Because the sample size was small (n of about 27) and many exploratory analyses were performed, the results are intended to be hypothesis-generating. Patients with durable benefit showed greater expansion of tumor-associated TCR clones in peripheral blood 3 weeks after starting treatment (n ≈ 21, p = 0.022).

The CDR3, from cysteine to phenylalanine, totals 12 residues. Only the CDR3 portion is preserved as DNA: 36 bases, with reading frame beginning at the first base. Looking up the germline V gene yields CDR1 MDHEN and CDR2 SYDVKM. A distance of 3 bases separates the germline ends of V and J, which lose 7 bases and 2 bases respectively. The time point label on this specimen signifies: pretreatment peripheral blood. The cohort comprised roughly 30 patients with locally advanced or metastatic urothelial carcinoma treated at Memorial Sloan Kettering on a trial protocol. Peripheral blood mononuclear cells were collected from each patient pretreatment and during treatment, giving between 1 and 8 total time points per patient. The Qiagen DNeasy Blood extraction kit was used to purify genomic DNA from total PBMCs and tumor samples. Collected pretreatment and during treatment, PBMCs were isolated and stored as previously described.

To estimate absolute template abundance from read counts, synthetic TCR analog templates were spiked into each PCR. Using the immunoSEQ assay, TCRbeta CDR3 regions were amplified from genomic DNA with bias-controlled V and J gene primers. Sequencing of rearranged TCRbeta segments was done at approximately 20X coverage. Processing in the source paper ran as follows. Clustering was used to correct sequencing errors, and CDR3s were annotated against IMGT so that V, D and J genes could be assigned. Downstream analyses used only productive TCRbeta rearrangements, leaving out any out-of-frame or stop-codon sequences. To compute clonality, Shannon entropy was normalized by the log of the number of unique productive sequences and then subtracted from one. Fisher's exact test with Benjamini-Hochberg correction, using a cutoff of adjusted p below 0.01, was how clones that differed between time points or between blood and tumor were identified. TCRdb holds this immuneACCESS table with in-frame rearrangements only. Some clones are missing; in checked studies, unresolved V genes explain under half, and the rest has no known cause. The DNA was the basis for D and trimming; V, J and clone size are from that table. Present in this sample are 75,000 to 95,000 clones, 85% of which were seen just once. The ten largest clonotypes hold under 8.5% of the sample.

Concerning this clone: This clone's antigen is unknown. Base qualities are not recorded, but no much larger clone differs from it by a single base.

This material consisted of PBMCs, taken around atezolizumab (anti-PD-L1) treatment. This TCR came from a man aged 40-50 years with urothelial cancer. The chain was built from TRBV28 and TRBJ2-6; too little of a D gene remains to name it. CDR3 reads: CASTTGANVLTF. The base sequence is TGTGCCAGCACTACTGGGGCCAACGTCCTGACTTTC.